This T cell receptor (beta chain) was sequenced during a study of shared clonotypes between healthy human individuals. Turning to the study itself: Ranging from 18 to 49 in age, donors were two women and a few men.

Concerning this clone: This likely reflects a read error, since a far larger clone is one base away.

Germline-derived CDR1 and CDR2 are MDHEN and SYDVKM. This CDR3 has 15 amino acids. Genomic DNA (from each subset) was split evenly across several immunoSEQ plates. The protocol was immunoSEQ multiplex PCR, while the TCRdb copy is restricted to in-frame clones and leaves out a portion. The table includes 470,000 or so clones, over 70% detected once. Sequenced sample: PBMCs. This chain links TRBV28 with TRBJ1-4, with a weak D call TRBD1 (6 bases). The sequence was obtained from a woman aged 40 to 50 in good health. Some clones in this sample may be carry-over from other donors' samples. The CDR3 sequence: CAGRPHGQHNEKLFF. The CDR3 DNA is TGTGCCGGCAGACCTCACGGACAGCATAATGAAAAACTGTTTTTT. The full variable domain, rest sourced from reference TRBV28 and TRBJ1-4, is DVKVTQSSRYLVKRTGEKVFLECVQDMDHENMFWYRQDPGLGLRLIYFSYDVKMKEKGDIPEGYSVSREKKERFSLILESASTNQTSMYLCAGRPHGQHNEKLFFGSGTQLSVL.